This is a list of T cell receptor beta chains from one sample in a study of early T cells in non-severe SARS-CoV-2 infection. TCRdb re-called the 5' RACE reads through MiXCR, storing one row per CDR3 protein. The sample contains some 78,000 distinct CDR3 sequences, approximately 13% of which appear only once. Sequences were obtained from whole blood. The source of these receptors is an adult who was a healthcare worker with PCR-confirmed SARS-CoV-2 infection or an uninfected control (not recorded which). Each CDR3 is given with its conserved first and last residue. The order of the fields is D gene, V gene, clone size, J gene, CDR3 DNA, CDR3 protein. D genes are given only for firm matches. Only some rows state a clone size, as once, few, many or a class for expanded clones.

D: -; V: TRBV6-5; size: few; J: TRBJ1-2; DNA: TGTGCCAGCAGATTACAGGGTATTGGGGACTATGGCTACACCTTC; CDR3: CASRLQGIGDYGYTF
D: -; V: TRBV6-6; size: few; J: TRBJ1-2; DNA: TGTGCCAGCAGCAAAAACTATGGCTACACCTTC; CDR3: CASSKNYGYTF
D: -; V: TRBV5-1; size: many; J: TRBJ2-3; DNA: TGCGCCAGCAGAGGTAGAGGAAGCACAGATACGCAGTATTTT; CDR3: CASRGRGSTDTQYF
D: TRBD1; V: TRBV7-3; size: many; J: TRBJ1-1; DNA: TGTGCCAGCAGCTTAATGGGGACAGGGATACGGACTGAAGCTTTCTTT; CDR3: CASSLMGTGIRTEAFF
D: -; V: TRBV29-1; size: many; J: TRBJ1-1; DNA: TGCAGCGTTACAGGGTCAAACACTGAAGCTTTCTTT; CDR3: CSVTGSNTEAFF
D: -; V: TRBV29-1; size: few; J: TRBJ2-1; DNA: TGCAGCGTTGAGAGATCAGAACGGCAGTTCTTC; CDR3: CSVERSERQFF
D: -; V: TRBV18; size: -; J: TRBJ1-5; DNA: TGTGCCAGCTCACCAGGGGGCCGGGCAGGGCAGCCCCAGCATTTT; CDR3: CASSPGGRAGQPQHF
D: -; V: TRBV10-3; size: many; J: TRBJ2-1; DNA: TGTGCCATCAGTGAGTCCGACAGGAGAAACAATGAGCAGTTCTTC; CDR3: CAISESDRRNNEQFF
D: -; V: TRBV6-5; size: many; J: TRBJ2-7; DNA: TGTGCCAGCAGTTACTCCAGGATTGGGGGTTACGAGCAGTACTTC; CDR3: CASSYSRIGGYEQYF
D: -; V: TRBV7-9; size: -; J: TRBJ2-7; DNA: TGTGCCAGCAGCTTAGAAGGTATCGAGCAGTACTTC; CDR3: CASSLEGIEQYF
D: -; V: TRBV6-2/TRBV6-3; size: -; J: TRBJ1-2; DNA: TGTGCCAGCGCGCTCGGGGGCCGGGAAGACTATGGCTACACCTTC; CDR3: CASALGGREDYGYTF
D: -; V: TRBV5-6; size: many; J: TRBJ1-5; DNA: TGTGCCAGCAGCTTTGGCGGAGGAATCAATCAGCCCCAGCATTTT; CDR3: CASSFGGGINQPQHF
D: -; V: TRBV6-2/TRBV6-3; size: -; J: TRBJ1-1; DNA: TGTGCCAGCAGTTACTCGCTTTTTCCCACGTCGATCGGAACGGTTACTGAAGCTTTCTTT; CDR3: CASSYSLFPTSIGTVTEAFF
D: -; V: TRBV7-6; size: many; J: TRBJ2-3; DNA: TGTGCCAGCAGCTTAGCGCTAGATACGCAGTATTTT; CDR3: CASSLALDTQYF
D: -; V: TRBV10-3; size: -; J: TRBJ2-5; DNA: TGTGCCATCAGTTCGGGGGAGCGAGAGACCCAGTACTTC; CDR3: CAISSGERETQYF
D: -; V: TRBV12-5; size: -; J: TRBJ1-2; DNA: TGTGCTAGTGGCCGGGACCTAGACACCACCTATGGCTACACCTTC; CDR3: CASGRDLDTTYGYTF
D: TRBD2; V: TRBV28; size: -; J: TRBJ2-3; DNA: TGTGCCAGCAGCCGGGAGGGAGACTCTAGCACAGATACGCAGTATTTT; CDR3: CASSREGDSSTDTQYF
D: -; V: TRBV7-9; size: -; J: TRBJ1-2; DNA: TGTGCCAGCAGCCAAAGACAGGATTTGAGCTACACCTTC; CDR3: CASSQRQDLSYTF
D: -; V: TRBV5-5; size: -; J: TRBJ2-3; DNA: TGTGCCAGCAGCTTTAGCTCGGGGACAGATACGCAGTATTTT; CDR3: CASSFSSGTDTQYF
D: -; V: TRBV12-3/TRBV12-4; size: many; J: TRBJ2-1; DNA: TGTGCCAGCAGGCGCTACAATGAGCAGTTCTTC; CDR3: CASRRYNEQFF
D: TRBD2; V: TRBV28; size: -; J: TRBJ2-7; DNA: TGTGCCAGCAGTTTGAAGCGGGGAAGCTCCTACGAGCAGTACTTC; CDR3: CASSLKRGSSYEQYF
D: -; V: TRBV28; size: -; J: TRBJ2-1; DNA: TGTGCCAGCAGTTTCACCTCCTACAATGAGCAGTTCTTC; CDR3: CASSFTSYNEQFF
D: TRBD1; V: TRBV18; size: many; J: TRBJ2-7; DNA: TGTGCCAGCTCACTACAGGGGGCGACTACCTACGAGCAGTACTTC; CDR3: CASSLQGATTYEQYF
D: -; V: TRBV29-1; size: -; J: TRBJ2-1; DNA: TGCAGCGGGAACCCCATGAACCGGGGATACAATGAGCAGTTCTTC; CDR3: CSGNPMNRGYNEQFF
D: TRBD2; V: TRBV3-1; size: few; J: TRBJ2-5; DNA: TGTGCCAGCAGCCTCACTAGCGAAGGAGAGACCCAGTACTTC; CDR3: CASSLTSEGETQYF
D: TRBD2; V: TRBV2; size: -; J: TRBJ2-1; DNA: TGTGCCAGCAGTCAGGGGACTAGCTCCTACAATGAGCAGTTCTTC; CDR3: CASSQGTSSYNEQFF
D: -; V: TRBV19; size: -; J: TRBJ2-1; DNA: TGTGCCAGTAGTATAGATCCAGGATTTGCGGGCAATGAGCAGTTCTTC; CDR3: CASSIDPGFAGNEQFF
D: -; V: TRBV6-6; size: few; J: TRBJ1-5; DNA: TGTGCCAGCAGTTTTTCGAGGAATAGCAATCAGCCCCAGCATTTT; CDR3: CASSFSRNSNQPQHF
D: TRBD1; V: TRBV11-2; size: few; J: TRBJ2-7; DNA: TGTGCCAGCAGCCGCCCCGGGACAGGGGGCTACGAGCAGTACTTC; CDR3: CASSRPGTGGYEQYF
D: -; V: TRBV18; size: -; J: TRBJ1-2; DNA: TGTGCCAGCTCACCACTCGCAAGGGAGAAAGGCTACACCTTC; CDR3: CASSPLAREKGYTF
D: -; V: TRBV10-2; size: many; J: TRBJ2-2; DNA: TGCGCCAGCAGTGAGTGGGTTGCAACCGGGGAGCTGTTTTTT; CDR3: CASSEWVATGELFF
D: -; V: TRBV7-9; size: -; J: TRBJ2-4; DNA: TGTGCCAGCAGCTTAATGGCGGGAAATCCCCTACCCAAAAACATTCAGTACTTC; CDR3: CASSLMAGNPLPKNIQYF
D: -; V: TRBV7-9; size: -; J: TRBJ2-5; DNA: TGTGCCAGCAGCTTAGGGGCTACAGGGAGGTACCAAGAGACCCAGTACTTC; CDR3: CASSLGATGRYQETQYF
D: -; V: TRBV29-1; size: many; J: TRBJ1-1; DNA: TGCAGCTCTGGGCTAACCTTCGCAGAGGACACTGAAGCTTTCTTT; CDR3: CSSGLTFAEDTEAFF
D: -; V: TRBV12-2; size: few; J: TRBJ1-4; DNA: TGTGCAAGTCGCTTAGGTCCCCCGGGGATGGATGAAAAACTGTTTTTT; CDR3: CASRLGPPGMDEKLFF
D: -; V: TRBV4-2; size: few; J: TRBJ2-5; DNA: TGTGCCAGCAGCCACCTAGCTGAGGAGACCCAGTACTTC; CDR3: CASSHLAEETQYF
D: -; V: TRBV20-1; size: many; J: TRBJ1-2; DNA: TGCAGTGCTAGAGATAAAATCCGCGCCTATGGCTACACCTTC; CDR3: CSARDKIRAYGYTF
D: -; V: TRBV5-1; size: few; J: TRBJ1-6; DNA: TGCGCCACATCGTCCGACAGTAATTCACCCCTCCACTTT; CDR3: CATSSDSNSPLHF
D: -; V: TRBV7-2; size: many; J: TRBJ1-4; DNA: TGTGCCAGCAGCTTACGGGCCGATGAAAAACTGTTTTTT; CDR3: CASSLRADEKLFF